Each of the 18 T cell receptor beta chains below was sequenced from the same sample in a study of blood T cell repertoires in COVID-19. Profiling relied on immunoSEQ multiplex PCR, and the TCRdb table lists in-frame clones only, not all of them. The sample lists about 68,000 clones, approximately 90% occurring once. The source material was peripheral blood. These receptors all come from a man aged 50-59 years with acute or convalescent COVID-19.

The genes are TRBV28 and TRBJ2-5, with D possibly matching TRBD1 (6 bases). Germline CDR1 and CDR2: MDHEN and SYDVKM. Trimming took off 7 bases at V and 5 bases at J, with 14 bases between the two ends. This CDR3 has 13 residues. The CDR3 DNA follows: TGTGCCAGCACCAAAATTCAGGGGGAGACCCAGTACTTC. It codes for CASTKIQGETQYF.

V gene TRBV11-2 combines with J gene TRBJ2-7; TRBD2 aligns across 8 bases. The junction had 1 base not matched to a gene; V was cut back by 1 base and J by 2 bases. Germline CDR1 and CDR2: SGHAT and FQNNGV. This CDR3 contains 14 residues. The CDR3 loop reads CASSLGGRTYEQYF. The CDR3 DNA is TGTGCCAGCAGCTTAGGCGGGAGGACCTACGAGCAGTACTTC.

The chain links TRBV25-1 to TRBJ1-5; 7 nucleotides agree with TRBD1. CDR1 MGHDK and CDR2 SYGVNS come from the germline V gene. The CDR3 length is 14 residues. V dropped 8 bases and J dropped 0; count of bases not matched to a gene: 4. The CDR3 region is CASRDSYSNQPQHF. The CDR3 DNA reads TGTGCCAGCCGGGACAGCTATAGCAATCAGCCCCAGCATTTT.

The chain carries TRBV25-1 and TRBJ1-6; 7 bases line up with TRBD1. Germline CDR1 MGHDK, CDR2 SYGVNS. Unmatched junction bases numbered 5, after V lost 6 bases and J lost 3 bases. The CDR3 covers 15 residues. The CDR3 loop reads CASRTGQNYNSPLHF. The CDR3 nucleotides are TGTGCCAGCAGGACGGGACAGAACTATAATTCACCCCTCCACTTT.

The DNA for the CDR3 is TGTGCCAGCAGCGAAGTAAGCGGGGAGACCCAGTACTTC. Protein: CASSEVSGETQYF. The chain joins TRBV5-4 to TRBJ2-5, with a tentative D call TRBD2 (6 bases). V was trimmed by 4 bases and J by 5 bases, leaving 12 bases between them. CDR3 length: 13 amino acids. Germline CDR1 reads SGHNT; CDR2 reads YYREEE (reference sequence).

This clone was seen only once. CDR3 nucleotides: TGTGCCAGCAGCCAAGGGACCGGGGTAGGGGGAAACACCATATATTTT. This sequence encodes CASSQGTGVGGNTIYF. V gene TRBV3-1 (or the pseudogene TRBV3-2) combines with J gene TRBJ1-3; D remains unclear. Trimming stripped 1 base from V and 4 bases from J, with 14 bases between. The CDR3 has 16 amino acids. CDR1 is LGHDT and CDR2 is YNNKEL in the germline V gene (reference sequence).

This chain joins TRBV4-3 and TRBJ1-2; 9 nucleotides align to TRBD1. The CDR3 contains 15 residues. The junction had 3 bases not matched to a gene; V was cut back by 3 bases and J by 1 base. Per the germline V gene, CDR1 is LGHNA and CDR2 is YSLEER. CDR3 sequence: CASSHDRGINYGYTF. The CDR3 DNA reads as TGCGCCAGCAGCCATGACAGGGGGATTAACTATGGCTACACCTTC.

The CDR3 here is CASRPGQGLEKLFF. The CDR3 nucleotides are TGTGCCAGCAGACCTGGACAGGGGCTTGAAAAACTGTTTTTT. The chain has TRBV9 and TRBJ1-4, with 9 bases aligning to TRBD1. V shed 5 bases, J shed 7 bases, and the junction held 6 bases outside the gene matches. Germline V gene lookup returns CDR1 SGDLS and CDR2 YYNGEE. There are 14 residues in the CDR3.

The genes are TRBV7-9 and TRBJ2-5; 8 bases are a match to TRBD1. Germline CDR1 is SEHNR and CDR2 is FQNEAQ (reference sequence). The CDR3 spans 16 residues. V was clipped by 5 bases and J by 5 bases; unmatched bases: 13. CDR3 DNA sequence: TGTGCCAGCAGCAAAGACAGGGGATTGGTTTTTGAGACCCAGTACTTC. Its protein product is CASSKDRGLVFETQYF.

The rearrangement uses TRBV29-1 and TRBJ1-6; D is perhaps TRBD1 (5 bases). The germline V and J ends were trimmed by 7 bases and 0 bases, with 22 bases remaining between them. Per germline, CDR1 SQVTM and CDR2 ANQGSEA. CDR3 length: 18 residues. The CDR3 coding sequence is TGCAGCGACAACCCAGGGAAGACACCGAGCTCCTATAATTCACCCCTCCACTTT. It yields the protein CSDNPGKTPSSYNSPLHF.

The chain uses TRBV30 and TRBJ2-5; TRBD2 is a possible D gene (7 bases). The CDR3 contains 13 residues. The germline V and J ends were trimmed by 0 bases and 5 bases, with 10 bases remaining between them. Germline V gives CDR1 GTSNPN, CDR2 SVGIG (reference sequence). The CDR3 loop reads CAWSVRGAETQYF. The CDR3 DNA sequence: TGTGCCTGGAGTGTACGGGGGGCGGAGACCCAGTACTTC. Variable domain in full (rest from reference TRBV30 and TRBJ2-5): SQTIHQWPATLVQPVGSPLSLECTVEGTSNPNLYWYRQAAGRGLQLLFYSVGIGQISSEVPQNLSASRPQDRQFILSSKKLLLSDSGFYLCAWSVRGAETQYFGPGTRLLVL.

The chain carries TRBV5-6 and TRBJ2-1; D might be TRBD2 (7 bases). V was clipped by 6 bases and J by 9 bases, with 22 bases between them. The germline CDR1 and CDR2 sequences are SGHDT and YYEEEE. The CDR3 is made up of 15 amino acids. The CDR3 reads CASTLRGDGGLEQFF. The DNA for the CDR3 is TGTGCCAGCACCCTCCGGGGGGACGGGGGGCTTGAGCAGTTCTTC.

V is TRBV6-5 and J is TRBJ2-2, with 9 bases fitting TRBD2. The V gene end was trimmed by 0 bases and the J gene end by 9 bases; junction bases not matched to a gene: 5. In germline, CDR1 is MNHEY, CDR2 SVGAGI. This CDR3 is 15 amino acids long. In DNA, the CDR3 is TGTGCCAGCAGTTACTCTAGCGGGAGTATACGGGAGCTGTTTTTT. It codes for CASSYSSGSIRELFF.

The rearrangement links TRBV7-3 to TRBJ2-3; 9 nucleotides line up with TRBD2. Germline V gives CDR1 SGHTA, CDR2 FQGTGA. Trimming cost V 2 bases and J 2 bases; bases outside gene matches: 5. The CDR3 consists of 16 residues. The CDR3 loop reads CASSLYLAGNTDTQYF. Here the CDR3 DNA reads TGTGCCAGCAGCTTATATCTAGCGGGAAACACAGATACGCAGTATTTT.

The V and J genes are TRBV5-6 and TRBJ1-6; a possible D gene is TRBD1 (6 bases). V lost 5 bases and J 6 bases, leaving 12 bases between the germline ends. The CDR3 totals 14 residues. In germline, CDR1 is SGHDT, CDR2 YYEEEE. This chain's CDR3 is CASRTGTLNSPLHF. The CDR3 DNA follows: TGTGCCAGCAGAACCGGGACACTTAATTCACCCCTCCACTTT.

In its sample, this clone was seen once. CDR3 amino acids: CARGGGTGEVDEQYF. CDR3 in DNA: TGTGCCAGGGGAGGAGGGACAGGGGAGGTCGACGAGCAGTACTTC. The J gene is TRBJ2-7, the V gene TRBV6-5, with 10 bases that match TRBD1. CDR1 is MNHEY and CDR2 is SVGAGI in the germline V gene. This CDR3 has 15 amino acids. Trimming at V came to 9 bases and at J to 5 bases, leaving 13 bases not matched to a gene.

V usage is TRBV2 and J usage is TRBJ1-5; TRBD1 might be the D (5 bases). V lost 6 bases and J 6 bases, leaving 9 bases between the germline ends. Germline lookup yields CDR1 SNHLY and CDR2 FYNNEI. The CDR3 is 12 residues long. The CDR3 loop reads CASSGTLQPQHF. The DNA for the CDR3 is TGTGCCAGCAGCGGGACTCTTCAGCCCCAGCATTTT.

The CDR3 sequence: CASSPGGPTSYEQYF. CDR3 coding DNA: TGTGCCAGCAGTCCCGGAGGTCCGACCTCCTACGAGCAGTACTTC. V is TRBV7-2 and J is TRBJ2-7; D perhaps matches TRBD2 (5 bases). This CDR3 is 15 amino acids long. Trimming cost V 6 bases and J 0 bases, with 15 bases left between them. Germline CDR1 SGHTA, CDR2 FQGNSA.